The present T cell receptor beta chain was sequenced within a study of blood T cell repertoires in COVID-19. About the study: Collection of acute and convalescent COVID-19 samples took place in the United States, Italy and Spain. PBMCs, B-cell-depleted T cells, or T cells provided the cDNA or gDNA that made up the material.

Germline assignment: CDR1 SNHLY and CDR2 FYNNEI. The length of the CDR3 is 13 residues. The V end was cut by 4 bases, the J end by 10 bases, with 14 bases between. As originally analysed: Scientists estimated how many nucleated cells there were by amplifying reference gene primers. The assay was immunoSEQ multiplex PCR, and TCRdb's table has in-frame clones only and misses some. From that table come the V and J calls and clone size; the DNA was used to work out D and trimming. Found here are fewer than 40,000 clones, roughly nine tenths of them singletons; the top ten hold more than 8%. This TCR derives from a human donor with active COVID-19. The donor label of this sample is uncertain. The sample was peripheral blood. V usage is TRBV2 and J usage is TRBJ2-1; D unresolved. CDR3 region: CASSVGPDLEQFF. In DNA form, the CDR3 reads TGTGCCAGCAGTGTTGGGCCCGATCTAGAGCAGTTCTTC.